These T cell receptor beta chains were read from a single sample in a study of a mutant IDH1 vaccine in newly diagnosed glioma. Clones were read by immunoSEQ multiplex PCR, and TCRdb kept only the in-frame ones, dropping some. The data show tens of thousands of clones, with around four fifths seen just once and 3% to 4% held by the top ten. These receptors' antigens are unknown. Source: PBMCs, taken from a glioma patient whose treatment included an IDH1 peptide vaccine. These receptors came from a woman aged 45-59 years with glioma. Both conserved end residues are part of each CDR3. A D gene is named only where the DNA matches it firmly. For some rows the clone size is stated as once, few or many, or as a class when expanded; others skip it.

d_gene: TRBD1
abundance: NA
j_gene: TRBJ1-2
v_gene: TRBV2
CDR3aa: CASKGQGAYYGYTF
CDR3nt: TGTGCCAGTAAGGGACAGGGGGCCTACTATGGCTACACCTTC

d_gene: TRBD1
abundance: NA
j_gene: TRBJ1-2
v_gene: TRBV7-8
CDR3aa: CASSFRDRDLGYTF
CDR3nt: TGTGCCAGCAGCTTCCGGGACAGGGACCTTGGCTACACCTTC

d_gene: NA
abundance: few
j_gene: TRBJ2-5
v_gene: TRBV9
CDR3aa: CASSVGNQETQYF
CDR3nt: TGTGCCAGCAGCGTTGGTAACCAAGAGACCCAGTACTTC

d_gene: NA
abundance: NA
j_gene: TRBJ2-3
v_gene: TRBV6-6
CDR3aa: CASAGSTDTQYF
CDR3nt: TGTGCTTCAGCGGGTAGCACAGATACGCAGTATTTT

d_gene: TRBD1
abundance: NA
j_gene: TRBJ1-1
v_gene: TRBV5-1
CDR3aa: CASSLTTGGRGTEAFF
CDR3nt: TGCGCCAGCAGCTTGACCACAGGGGGCAGGGGCACTGAAGCTTTCTTT

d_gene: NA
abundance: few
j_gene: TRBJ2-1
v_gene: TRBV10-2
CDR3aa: CASSGGGLSSYNEQFF
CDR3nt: TGCGCCAGCAGTGGCGGGGGCCTGAGCTCCTACAATGAGCAGTTCTTC

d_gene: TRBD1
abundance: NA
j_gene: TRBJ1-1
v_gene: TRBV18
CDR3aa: CASSPPTGQMNTEAFF
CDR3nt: TGTGCCAGCTCACCTCCAACGGGACAGATGAACACTGAAGCTTTCTTT

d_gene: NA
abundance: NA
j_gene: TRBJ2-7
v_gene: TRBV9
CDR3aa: CASSPALTGGEQYF
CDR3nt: TGTGCCAGCAGCCCTGCATTAACAGGTGGCGAGCAGTACTTC

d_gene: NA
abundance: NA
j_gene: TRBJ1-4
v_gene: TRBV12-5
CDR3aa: CASALDEKLFF
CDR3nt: TGTGCTAGTGCCCTAGATGAAAAACTGTTTTTT

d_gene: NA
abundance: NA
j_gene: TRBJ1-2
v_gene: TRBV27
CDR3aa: CASSGVGQGLYGYTF
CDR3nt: TGTGCCAGCTCTGGAGTGGGGCAGGGTCTCTATGGCTACACCTTC

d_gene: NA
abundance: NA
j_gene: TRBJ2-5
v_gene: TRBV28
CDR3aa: CATQWLGETQYF
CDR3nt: TGTGCCACCCAATGGTTGGGGGAGACCCAGTACTTC

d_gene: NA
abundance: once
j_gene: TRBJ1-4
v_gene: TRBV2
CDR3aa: CASRGSEGEEKLFF
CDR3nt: TGTGCCAGCCGGGGGTCTGAGGGAGAGGAAAAACTGTTTTTT

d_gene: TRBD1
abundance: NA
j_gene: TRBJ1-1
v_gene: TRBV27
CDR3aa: CASSLFGTGGTEAFF
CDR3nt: TGTGCCAGCAGTTTATTCGGGACAGGGGGCACTGAAGCTTTCTTT

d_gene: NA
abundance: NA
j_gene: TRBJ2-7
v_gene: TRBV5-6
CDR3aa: CASSLTDSYEQYF
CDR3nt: TGTGCCAGCAGCTTAACAGATTCCTACGAGCAGTACTTC

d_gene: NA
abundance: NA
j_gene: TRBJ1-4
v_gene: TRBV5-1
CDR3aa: CASSLAAGFGTNEKLFF
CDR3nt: TGCGCCAGCAGCTTGGCCGCCGGTTTTGGAACTAATGAAAAACTGTTTTTT

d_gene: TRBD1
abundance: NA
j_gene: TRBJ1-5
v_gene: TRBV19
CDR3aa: CASVGGRGRRQPQHF
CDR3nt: TGTGCCAGTGTGGGGGGCAGGGGGCGTCGTCAGCCCCAGCATTTT

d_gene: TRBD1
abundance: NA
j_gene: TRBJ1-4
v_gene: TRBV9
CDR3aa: CASSGLTGANEKLFF
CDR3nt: TGTGCCAGCAGCGGTTTGACAGGGGCTAATGAAAAACTGTTTTTT

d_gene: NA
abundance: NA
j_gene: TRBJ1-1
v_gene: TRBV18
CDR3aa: CASSPKGGRTEAFF
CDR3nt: TGTGCCAGCTCACCAAAGGGGGGGAGGACTGAAGCTTTCTTT

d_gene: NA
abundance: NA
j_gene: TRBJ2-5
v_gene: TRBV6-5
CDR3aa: CASSYSSGVRGMHF
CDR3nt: TGTGCCAGCAGTTACTCCAGCGGCGTTCGGGGCATGCACTTC

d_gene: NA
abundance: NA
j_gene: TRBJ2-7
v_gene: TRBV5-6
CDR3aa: CASSFIEGNYEQYF
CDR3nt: TGTGCCAGCAGCTTTATTGAGGGCAACTACGAGCAGTACTTC

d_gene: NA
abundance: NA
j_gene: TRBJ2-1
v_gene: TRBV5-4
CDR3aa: CASIPRGGRSLSYNEQFF
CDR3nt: TGTGCCAGCATCCCGCGAGGGGGGCGCAGCCTTTCCTACAATGAGCAGTTCTTC

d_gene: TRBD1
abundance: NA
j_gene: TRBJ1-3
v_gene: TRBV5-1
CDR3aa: CASSTDRPNTIYF
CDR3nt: TGCGCCAGCAGCACGGACAGGCCGAACACCATATATTTT

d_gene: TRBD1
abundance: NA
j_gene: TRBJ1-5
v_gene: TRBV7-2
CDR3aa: CASSIGQGPKPQHF
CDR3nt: TGTGCCAGCAGCATAGGACAGGGTCCGAAGCCCCAGCATTTT

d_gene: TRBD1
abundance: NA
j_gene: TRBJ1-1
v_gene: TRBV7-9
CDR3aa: CASSGTGAGTEAFF
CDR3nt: TGTGCCAGCAGCGGAACAGGGGCTGGGACTGAAGCTTTCTTT

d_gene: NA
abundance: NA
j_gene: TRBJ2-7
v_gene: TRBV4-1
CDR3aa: CASSQDAAPYEQYF
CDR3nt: TGCGCCAGCAGCCAAGATGCAGCACCTTACGAGCAGTACTTC

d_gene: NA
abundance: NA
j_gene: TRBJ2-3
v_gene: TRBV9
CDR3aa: CASSVWGRVTDTQYF
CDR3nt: TGTGCCAGCAGCGTCTGGGGGCGAGTCACAGATACGCAGTATTTT

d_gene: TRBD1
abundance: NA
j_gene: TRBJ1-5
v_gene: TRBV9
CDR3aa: CASSKTGLQQPQHF
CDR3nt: TGTGCCAGCAGTAAGACAGGGCTACAGCAGCCCCAGCATTTT

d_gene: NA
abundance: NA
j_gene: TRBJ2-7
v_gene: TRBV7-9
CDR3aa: CASRAPRDTSYEQYF
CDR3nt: TGTGCCAGCAGGGCCCCCCGGGACACCTCCTACGAGCAGTACTTC

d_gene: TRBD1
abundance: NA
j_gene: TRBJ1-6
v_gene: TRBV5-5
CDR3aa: CASSLAGGGNSPLHF
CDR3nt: TGTGCCAGCAGCTTGGCAGGGGGCGGAAATTCACCCCTCCACTTT

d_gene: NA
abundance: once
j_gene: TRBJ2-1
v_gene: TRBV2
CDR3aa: CASSAYNEQFF
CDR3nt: TGTGCCAGCAGTGCCTACAATGAGCAGTTCTTC

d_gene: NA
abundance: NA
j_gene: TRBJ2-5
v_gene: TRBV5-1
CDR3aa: CASSSTPGAGETQYF
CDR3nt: TGCGCCAGCAGCTCGACCCCGGGGGCGGGGGAGACCCAGTACTTC

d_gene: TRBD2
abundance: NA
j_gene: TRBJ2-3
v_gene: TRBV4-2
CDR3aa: CASSQEGLAGRDTQYF
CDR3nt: TGTGCCAGCAGCCAGGAAGGACTAGCGGGAAGAGATACGCAGTATTTT

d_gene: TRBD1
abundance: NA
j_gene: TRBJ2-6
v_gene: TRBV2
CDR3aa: CASSDRAPGANVLTF
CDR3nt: TGTGCCAGCTCGGACAGGGCCCCCGGGGCCAACGTCCTGACTTTC

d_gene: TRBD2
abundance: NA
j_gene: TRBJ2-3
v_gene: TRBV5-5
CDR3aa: CASSYPFSGSTDTQYF
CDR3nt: TGTGCCAGCAGCTACCCATTTAGCGGGAGCACAGATACGCAGTATTTT

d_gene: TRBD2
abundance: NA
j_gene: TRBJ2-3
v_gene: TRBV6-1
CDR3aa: CASSWGGGNTDTQYF
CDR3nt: TGTGCCAGCAGCTGGGGCGGGGGGAACACAGATACGCAGTATTTT

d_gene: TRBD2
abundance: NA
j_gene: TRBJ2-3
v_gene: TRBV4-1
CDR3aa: CASSGKRGGWSTDTQYF
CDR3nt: TGCGCCAGCAGCGGGAAGCGGGGGGGCTGGAGCACAGATACGCAGTATTTT

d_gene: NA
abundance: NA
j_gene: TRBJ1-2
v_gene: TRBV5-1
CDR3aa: CASGLGDYGYTF
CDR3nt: TGCGCCAGCGGCCTGGGGGACTATGGCTACACCTTC

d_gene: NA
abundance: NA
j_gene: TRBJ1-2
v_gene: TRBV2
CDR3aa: CASSVRRTSSIVYGYTF
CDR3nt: TGTGCCAGCAGTGTACGCAGGACCTCGTCAATAGTTTATGGCTACACCTTC

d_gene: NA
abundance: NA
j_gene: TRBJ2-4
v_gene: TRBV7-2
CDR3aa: CASSLAGTGKNIQYF
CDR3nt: TGTGCCAGCAGCTTAGCGGGTACTGGCAAAAACATTCAGTACTTC

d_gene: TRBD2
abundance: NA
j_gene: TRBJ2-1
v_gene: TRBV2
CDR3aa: CASQAGSYNEQFF
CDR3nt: TGTGCCAGCCAAGCGGGGAGCTACAATGAGCAGTTCTTC

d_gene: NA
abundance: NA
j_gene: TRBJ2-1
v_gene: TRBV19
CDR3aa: CASTDERAYNEQFF
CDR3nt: TGTGCCAGTACAGATGAGAGGGCCTACAATGAGCAGTTCTTC

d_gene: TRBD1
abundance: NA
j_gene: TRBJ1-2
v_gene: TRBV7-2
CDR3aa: CASSPPDRNYGYTF
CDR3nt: TGTGCCAGCAGCCCGCCGGACAGGAACTATGGCTACACCTTC

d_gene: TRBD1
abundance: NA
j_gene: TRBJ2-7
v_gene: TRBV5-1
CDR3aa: CASSSGATGGVEQYF
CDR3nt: TGCGCCAGCAGCTCGGGTGCGACAGGGGGCGTCGAGCAGTACTTC

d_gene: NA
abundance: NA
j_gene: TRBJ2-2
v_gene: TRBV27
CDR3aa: CASRENTGELFF
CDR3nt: TGTGCCAGCAGAGAGAACACCGGGGAGCTGTTTTTT

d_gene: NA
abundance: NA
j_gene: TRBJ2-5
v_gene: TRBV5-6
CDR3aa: CASSLSAGPGLNQETQYF
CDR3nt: TGTGCCAGCAGCTTGTCGGCAGGGCCGGGCTTGAATCAAGAGACCCAGTACTTC

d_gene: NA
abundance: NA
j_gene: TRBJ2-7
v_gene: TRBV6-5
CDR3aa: CASSRTAHLSEQYF
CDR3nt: TGTGCCAGCAGTCGTACGGCCCACCTATCCGAGCAGTACTTC

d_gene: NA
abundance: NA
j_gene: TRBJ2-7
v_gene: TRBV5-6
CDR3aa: CASSFRPGHRRSEQYF
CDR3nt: TGTGCCAGCAGTTTTCGACCGGGACATAGAAGGTCCGAGCAGTACTTC

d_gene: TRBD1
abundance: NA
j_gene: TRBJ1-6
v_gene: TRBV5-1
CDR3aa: CASSPGTGNSPLHF
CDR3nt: TGCGCCAGCAGCCCGGGGACAGGTAATTCACCCCTCCACTTT

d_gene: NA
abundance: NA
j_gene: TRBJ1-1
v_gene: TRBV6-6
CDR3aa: CASSSPIDRNTEAFF
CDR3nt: TGTGCCAGCAGTTCCCCCATCGACAGAAACACTGAAGCTTTCTTT

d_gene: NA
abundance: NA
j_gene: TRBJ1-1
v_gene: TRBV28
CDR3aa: CASSLSTSVNTEAFF
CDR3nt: TGTGCCAGCAGTTTGTCTACAAGCGTTAACACTGAAGCTTTCTTT